Listed here is a single T cell receptor beta chain. Its antigen is not known. The V gene lost 5 bases and the J gene lost 2 bases, with 20 bases spanning the gap. The CDR3 has 17 residues. Germline V gene sequence: CDR1 MNHEY, CDR2 SMNVEV (reference sequence). This sample is part of a study of T cell responses to AZD1222 COVID-19 vaccine. General study results and limits: Repertoires were sampled only after the peak T cell response. Donors skewed white British and female; clonal diversity was possibly underestimated. At baseline, just 6 or 7 AZD1222 recipients tested seropositive. CD4 TCRs associated with vaccination spanned spike, dominating at 160-218 and 743-854.

Clones were sequenced by immunoSEQ multiplex PCR, and TCRdb holds only the in-frame ones, with some missing. This sample has 140,000 to 150,000 clones; more than 85% occur once, and the top ten carry about 1.9%. This specimen consisted of peripheral blood, obtained on day 0 of AZD1222 vaccination. This TCR was sampled from an adult in good health. The chain combines TRBV27 with TRBJ2-3, with D perhaps matching TRBD2 (6 bases). The DNA of the CDR3 is TGTGCCAGCAGTCTCCAGGGCTGGCGGGAAGCCACAGATACGCAGTATTTT. Its translation: CASSLQGWREATDTQYF.